The TCR beta chain under discussion was sequenced for a study of shared clonotypes between healthy human individuals. General study results and limits: Memory subsets generally showed smaller estimated richness than naive subsets did.

As for this clone: The antigen is not known.

Sequencing used immunoSEQ multiplex PCR; TCRdb keeps in-frame clones, though not all of them. Of about 2.3 million clones detected, over 90% appear once; the ten largest clones hold under 0.45%. V lost 3 bases and J lost 1, with 13 bases in between. The V gene's germline CDR1 is KGHSH and CDR2 LQKENI. This CDR3 spans 16 amino acids. Material: naive CD4+ T cells from PBMCs. The subset: CD45RA+ positively selected. The receptor was derived from a man younger than 35 in good health. Some clones in this sample may be carry-over from other donors' samples. The V and J genes are TRBV18 and TRBJ1-3; D unresolved. In nucleotides, the CDR3 is TGTGCCAGCTCACCCCGGCCCCCAGTGTCTGGAAACACCATATATTTT. As protein: CASSPRPPVSGNTIYF.